Sequencing of this TCR beta chain was carried out in a study of Ad26.COV2.S vaccination and SARS-CoV-2 variants. Overall study: In the COV1001 trial, the donor was in the Ad26.COV2.S arm. Ad26.COV2.S shots went into the muscle once or twice, 56 days apart. Whole-study findings and limits: Placebo and vaccine recipients had non-spike TCR breadth that was similar.

Germline V lookup: CDR1 SGDLS, CDR2 YYNGEE. This CDR3 comprises 13 residues. Trimming took 4 bases from V and 6 from J; bases not matched to a gene: 4. The treatment denotes: approximately 18 received Ad26.COV2.S at low or high dose, single or two shots; 5 received placebo; per-sample allocation not given. Collection of the samples took place on day 63 after the first injection of vaccine or placebo. In the vaccine, an Ad26 vector expressed the SARS-CoV-2 spike of the Wuhan strain. Sequenced by immunoSEQ multiplex PCR; TCRdb stores in-frame clones only, minus some. This sample has some 300,000 clones, with about 86% found just once. Regarding this clone: What it binds is unknown.

The sample consisted of peripheral blood, taken in a trial of Ad26.COV2.S vaccine versus placebo. This TCR was recovered from a person aged 18-65 years who received the Ad26.COV2.S COVID-19 vaccine or a placebo. The rearrangement uses TRBV9 and TRBJ2-1, with TRBD1 matching 7 bases. For the CDR3, the DNA is TGTGCCAGCAGCCCGACAGGGAGCAATGAGCAGTTCTTC. Its translation is CASSPTGSNEQFF.